The 20 T cell receptor beta chains in this list originate from one sample, sequenced in a study of technical replicates of blood from a handful of donors. The protocol was immunoSEQ multiplex PCR, while the TCRdb copy is restricted to in-frame clones and leaves out a portion. The repertoire holds 65,000 to 90,000 clones, with about 86% as singletons. Sequencing was carried out using PBMCs. The source of these receptors is a human donor in good health. Some clones in this sample may be carry-over from other donors' samples.

V usage is TRBV10-3 and J usage is TRBJ2-5; tentative D call: TRBD1 (7 bases). Germline V gene lookup returns CDR1 ENHRY and CDR2 SYGVKD. CDR3 size: 15 residues. V lost 4 bases and J 5 bases, leaving 17 bases between the germline ends. The CDR3 region is CAISGAGGPAETQYF. Here the CDR3 DNA reads TGTGCCATCAGTGGGGCAGGGGGGCCCGCGGAGACCCAGTACTTC.

This chain joins TRBV2 and TRBJ1-5; 8 bases are a match to TRBD1. The V and J ends lost 8 bases and 4 bases, in that order; junction bases with no gene match: 16. Per the germline V gene, CDR1 is SNHLY and CDR2 is FYNNEI. CDR3 length equals 17 residues. This chain's CDR3 is CASGDTGQGGQNQPQHF. The CDR3 region has the DNA TGTGCCAGCGGAGACACAGGACAGGGCGGGCAGAATCAGCCCCAGCATTTT.

The gene calls are TRBV7-2 and TRBJ1-5; a weak D match, TRBD1 (6 bases). CDR1 SGHTA and CDR2 FQGNSA come from the germline V gene. V shed 5 bases and J shed 6 bases, with 11 bases lying between them. The CDR3 totals 13 residues. The CDR3 coding sequence is TGTGCCAGCAGCACCCAAGGGGGTCAGCCCCAGCATTTT. Amino acid sequence: CASSTQGGQPQHF.

The gene calls are TRBV10-3 and TRBJ2-5; D gene ambiguous. V lost 2 bases, J lost 5 bases, and 12 bases lay in between. The CDR3 is made up of 14 amino acids. Germline V gene sequence: CDR1 ENHRY, CDR2 SYGVKD. CDR3 loop: CAISEPTLVETQYF. DNA of the CDR3: TGTGCCATCAGTGAGCCGACTTTAGTGGAGACCCAGTACTTC.

The chain uses TRBV5-1 and TRBJ2-7; D ambiguous. V lost 4 bases, J lost 6 bases, and 14 bases lay in between. Germline CDR1 and CDR2: SGHRS and YFSETQ. The CDR3 totals 13 residues. The DNA of the CDR3 is TGCGCCAGCAGCCCGGGTCCCGACGGCGAGCAGTACTTC. Its protein is CASSPGPDGEQYF.

This clone was detected only a few times. V gene TRBV12-5 combines with J gene TRBJ1-4; TRBD1 aligns across 10 bases. The germline V gene encodes CDR1 LGHNT and CDR2 FRNRAP. The CDR3 has 15 amino acids. Trimming took 2 bases from V and 6 from J; bases not matched to a gene: 3. CDR3 bases: TGTGCTAGTGGTTTGTCTGGACAGGGGGATGAAAAACTGTTTTTT. Translated, it gives CASGLSGQGDEKLFF.

This chain joins TRBV18 and TRBJ2-7; TRBD2 is a possible D gene (5 bases). The CDR3 sequence is 15 residues long. Germline CDR1 reads KGHSH; CDR2 reads LQKENI. Between the trimmed V and J ends, which lost 2 bases and 0 bases, there was a span of 11 bases. CDR3 nucleotides: TGTGCCAGCTCACCAAATAGGGAGAGCTCCTACGAGCAGTACTTC. This gives the protein CASSPNRESSYEQYF.

This sequence joins TRBV27 and TRBJ2-1, with TRBD2 identical over 7 bases. After removal of 2 bases from V and 0 bases from J, the junction contained 1 base not matched to a gene. Germline V gene lookup returns CDR1 MNHEY and CDR2 SMNVEV (reference sequence). This CDR3 region has 15 residues. This CDR3 reads CASSLTGGSYNEQFF. Here the CDR3 DNA reads TGTGCCAGCAGTTTAACGGGGGGCTCCTACAATGAGCAGTTCTTC.

The chain is built from TRBV6-1 and TRBJ1-6, with D unclear. Between the trimmed V and J ends, which lost 2 bases and 5 bases, there was a span of 4 bases. The CDR3 length is 13 residues. The germline V gene has CDR1 MNHNS and CDR2 SASEGT. CDR3 sequence reads: CASSEINNSPLHF. CDR3 DNA: TGTGCCAGCAGTGAAATCAATAATTCACCCCTCCACTTT.

The chain employs TRBV7-9 and TRBJ1-5, with D possibly matching TRBD1 (6 bases). The V and J ends lost 3 bases and 5 bases respectively, with 14 bases between them. Germline V gives CDR1 SEHNR, CDR2 FQNEAQ (reference sequence). The CDR3 consists of 15 residues. CDR3 nucleotides: TGTGCCAGCAGCTTCGGGGGGGGCCCCGATCAGCCCCAGCATTTT. Amino acids: CASSFGGGPDQPQHF.

The V call is TRBV19, the J call TRBJ2-1; tentatively, D is TRBD2 (6 bases). The germline CDR1 and CDR2 sequences are LNHDA and SQIVND (reference sequence). Trimming cost V 3 bases and J 1 base, with 13 bases left between them. The CDR3 consists of 16 residues. CDR3 sequence (DNA): TGTGCCAGTAGTATCCTGGCGGGAAGGTCCTACAATGAGCAGTTCTTC. Its translation is CASSILAGRSYNEQFF.

This sequence joins TRBV4-3 and TRBJ2-7; 7 bases are a match to TRBD1. This CDR3 is 16 amino acids long. Trimming removed 2 bases from V and 2 bases from J; junction bases left unmatched: 9. Germline V gives CDR1 LGHNA, CDR2 YSLEER. The CDR3, as DNA: TGCGCCAGCAGCCAACTGGCCGGGACAGCGACCTACGAGCAGTACTTC. It translates to CASSQLAGTATYEQYF.

V usage is TRBV4-2 and J usage is TRBJ2-7, with D possibly matching TRBD2 (6 bases). Germline assignment: CDR1 LGHNA and CDR2 YNFKEQ. This CDR3 is 14 amino acids long. The V and J ends lost 4 bases and 3 bases respectively, with 13 bases between them. The CDR3 bases are TGTGCCAGCAGCCGGGAGGAGGCCTTCTACGAGCAGTACTTC. It encodes CASSREEAFYEQYF.

The chain joins TRBV12-5 to TRBJ2-7; possible D gene TRBD1, 5 bases. V was clipped by 2 bases and J by 0 bases, with 8 bases between them. The CDR3 length is 14 residues. Germline V gives CDR1 LGHNT, CDR2 FRNRAP. The CDR3 sequence is CASGLLDNSYEQYF. CDR3 coding DNA: TGTGCTAGTGGTTTGTTGGACAACTCCTACGAGCAGTACTTC.

The chain recombines TRBV19 with TRBJ2-7; D is undetermined. V lost 1 base and J 1 base, leaving 5 bases between the germline ends. The CDR3 contains 13 residues. The V gene's germline CDR1 is LNHDA and CDR2 SQIVND (reference sequence). The CDR3 loop reads CASSIARSYEQYF. The CDR3 DNA reads TGTGCCAGTAGTATAGCGAGATCCTACGAGCAGTACTTC.

The J gene is TRBJ2-5, the V gene TRBV5-5; 7 bases fit TRBD2. The CDR3 has 15 amino acids. The germline V gene encodes CDR1 SGHKS and CDR2 YYEKEE (reference sequence). After removal of 0 bases from V and 5 bases from J, the junction contained 7 bases not matched to a gene. The CDR3 is CASSLGGGVRETQYF. The CDR3 DNA reads as TGTGCCAGCAGCTTGGGGGGAGGGGTCCGGGAGACCCAGTACTTC.

The CDR3, as DNA: TGTGCCAGCAGTTTAGCAGCGGGGGAGACCCAGTACTTC. The encoded protein is CASSLAAGETQYF. The chain carries TRBV27 and TRBJ2-5; 7 bases agree with TRBD2. V lost 2 bases to trimming and J lost 5 bases; unmatched junction nucleotides: 2. The germline gives CDR1 MNHEY, CDR2 SMNVEV (reference sequence). The CDR3 consists of 13 residues.

V and J are TRBV13 and TRBJ2-3; TRBD1 might be the D (5 bases). With 3 bases removed from V and 0 bases from J, the gap between germline ends came to 10 bases. This CDR3 contains 15 residues. In germline, CDR1 is PRHDT, CDR2 FYEKMQ (reference sequence). CDR3 nucleotide sequence: TGTGCCAGCAGCTTCTATGGGGCAAGCACAGATACGCAGTATTTT. Amino acids: CASSFYGASTDTQYF.

The CDR3 spells CASSSGATYEQYF. The CDR3 bases are TGTGCCAGCAGTTCAGGCGCTACCTACGAGCAGTACTTC. The V call is TRBV5-4, the J call TRBJ2-7, with D unresolved. There are 13 residues in the CDR3. Germline V lookup: CDR1 SGHNT, CDR2 YYREEE (reference sequence). Trimming left V 5 bases short and J 2 bases short, with 11 bases between.

This clone appeared many times. This rearrangement joins TRBV5-1 to TRBJ1-1; maybe TRBD1 (5 bases). The germline gives CDR1 SGHRS, CDR2 YFSETQ. The CDR3 runs to 15 residues. Trimming stripped 4 bases from V and 4 bases from J, with 17 bases between. The DNA of the CDR3 is TGCGCCAGCAGCCAAGAATTTCAGGGAGGCACTGAAGCTTTCTTT. Translated: CASSQEFQGGTEAFF.